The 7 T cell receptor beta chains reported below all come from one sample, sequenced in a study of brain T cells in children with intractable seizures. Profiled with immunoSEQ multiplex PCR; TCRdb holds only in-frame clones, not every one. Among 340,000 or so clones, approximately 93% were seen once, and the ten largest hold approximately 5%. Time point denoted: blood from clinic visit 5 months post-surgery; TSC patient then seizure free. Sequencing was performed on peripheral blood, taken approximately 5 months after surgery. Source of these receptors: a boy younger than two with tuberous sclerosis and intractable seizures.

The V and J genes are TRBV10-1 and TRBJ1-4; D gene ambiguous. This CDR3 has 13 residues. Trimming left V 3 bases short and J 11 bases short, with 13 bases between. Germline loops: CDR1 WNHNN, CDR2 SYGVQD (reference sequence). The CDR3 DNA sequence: TGCGCCAGCAGTGACCCTCGGCGGACGAAACTGTTTTTT. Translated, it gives CASSDPRRTKLFF.

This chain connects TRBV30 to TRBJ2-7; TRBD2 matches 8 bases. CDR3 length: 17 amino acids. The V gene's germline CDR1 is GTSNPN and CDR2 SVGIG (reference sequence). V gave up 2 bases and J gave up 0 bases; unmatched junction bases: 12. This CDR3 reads CAWSQFPPGTSSYEQYF. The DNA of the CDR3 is TGTGCCTGGAGTCAATTCCCCCCCGGGACTAGCTCCTACGAGCAGTACTTC.

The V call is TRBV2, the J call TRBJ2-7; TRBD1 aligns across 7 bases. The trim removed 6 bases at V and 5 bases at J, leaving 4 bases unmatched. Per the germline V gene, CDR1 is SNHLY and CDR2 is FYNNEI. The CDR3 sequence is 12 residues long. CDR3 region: CASRQGLDEQYF. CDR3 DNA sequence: TGTGCCAGCAGACAGGGGTTGGACGAGCAGTACTTC.

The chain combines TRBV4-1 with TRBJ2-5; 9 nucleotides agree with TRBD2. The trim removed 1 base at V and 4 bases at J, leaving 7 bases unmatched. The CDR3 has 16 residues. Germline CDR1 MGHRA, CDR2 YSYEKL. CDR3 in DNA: TGCGCCAGCAGCCAAGCCAGGCGGGAGGGCCGAGAGACCCAGTACTTC. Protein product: CASSQARREGRETQYF.

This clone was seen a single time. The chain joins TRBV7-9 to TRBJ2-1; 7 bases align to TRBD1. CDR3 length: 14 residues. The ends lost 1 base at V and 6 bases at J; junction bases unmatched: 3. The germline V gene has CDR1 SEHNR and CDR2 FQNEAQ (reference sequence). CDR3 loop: CASSLVEGANEQFF. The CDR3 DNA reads TGTGCCAGCAGCTTAGTCGAGGGGGCCAATGAGCAGTTCTTC. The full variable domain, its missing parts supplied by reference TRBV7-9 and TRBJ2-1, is DTGVSQNPRHKITKRGQNVTFRCDPISEHNRLYWYRQTLGQGPEFLTYFQNEAQLEKSRLLSDRFSAERPKGSFSTLEIQRTEQGDSAMYLCASSLVEGANEQFFGPGTRLTVL.

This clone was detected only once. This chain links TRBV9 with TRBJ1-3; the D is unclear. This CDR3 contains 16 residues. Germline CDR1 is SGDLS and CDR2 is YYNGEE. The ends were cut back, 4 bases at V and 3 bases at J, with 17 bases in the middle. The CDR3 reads CASSSRGGARGNTIYF. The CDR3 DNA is TGTGCCAGCAGCTCCCGGGGAGGAGCACGTGGAAACACCATATATTTT.

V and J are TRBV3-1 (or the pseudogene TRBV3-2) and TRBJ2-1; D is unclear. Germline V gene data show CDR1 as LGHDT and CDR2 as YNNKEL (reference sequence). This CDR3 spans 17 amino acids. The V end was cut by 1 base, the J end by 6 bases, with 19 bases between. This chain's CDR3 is CASSQAQHMGKGNEQFF. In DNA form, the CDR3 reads TGTGCCAGCAGCCAAGCTCAGCACATGGGAAAAGGCAATGAGCAGTTCTTC.